This entry lists 26 T cell receptor beta chains sequenced from one sample in a study of high-grade serous ovarian cancer treatment subgroups. The tumor samples were collected prior to definitive surgery or chemotherapy. TCRdb's copy holds only in-frame clones and misses some; the assay was immunoSEQ multiplex PCR. The sample lists some 40,000 clones, around 80% occurring once. Sequencing used tumor tissue. The receptors here all came from a human donor with high-grade serous ovarian cancer.

The rearrangement uses TRBV27 and TRBJ1-1; 8 nucleotides match TRBD1. The CDR3 sequence is 18 residues long. The germline V gene has CDR1 MNHEY and CDR2 SMNVEV (reference sequence). The V and J ends lost 5 bases and 0 bases, in that order; junction bases with no gene match: 14. The CDR3 bases are TGTGCCAGCAGTCCGGCCCGAACAGGGGGGACAATGAACACTGAAGCTTTCTTT. Translating it yields CASSPARTGGTMNTEAFF.

The chain is built from TRBV11-1 and TRBJ1-1; no reliable D call. V dropped 5 bases and J dropped 0 bases, with 7 bases sitting between them. Germline lookup yields CDR1 SGHAT and CDR2 FQDESV (reference sequence). This CDR3 comprises 13 residues. CDR3 sequence: CASSRSMNTEAFF. CDR3 DNA sequence: TGTGCCAGCAGCCGCAGCATGAACACTGAAGCTTTCTTT.

V is TRBV6-5 and J is TRBJ1-1, with D tentatively TRBD1 (6 bases). The CDR3 is 13 residues long. Germline CDR1 and CDR2: MNHEY and SVGAGI. Trimming left V 8 bases short and J 4 bases short, with 14 bases between. The CDR3 DNA sequence: TGTGCCAGCTCGAGACAGGAAGGCACTGAAGCTTTCTTT. It translates to CASSRQEGTEAFF.

In this sample, this clone turned up once. V and J are TRBV19 and TRBJ2-5, with D tentatively TRBD1 (6 bases). Germline assignment: CDR1 LNHDA and CDR2 SQIVND (reference sequence). The germline V and J ends were trimmed by 3 bases and 5 bases, with 7 bases remaining between them. The CDR3 loop spans 12 amino acids. CDR3 DNA sequence: TGTGCCAGTAGTATGCAGGGGGAGACCCAGTACTTC. This translates into CASSMQGETQYF. The whole variable domain, remainder taken from reference TRBV19 and TRBJ2-5, is DGGITQSPKYLFRKEGQNVTLSCEQNLNHDAMYWYRQDPGQGLRLIYYSQIVNDFQKGDIAEGYSVSREKKESFPLTVTSAQKNPTAFYLCASSMQGETQYFGPGTRLLVL.

This sequence joins TRBV14 and TRBJ2-7; 7 bases map to TRBD1. Germline V CDR1 and CDR2: SGHDN, FVKESK. V trimming: 5 bases; J trimming: 4 bases; junction bases outside the gene matches: 8. There are 14 residues in the CDR3. CDR3 in amino acids: CASSVRDSFYEQYF. The CDR3 region has the DNA TGTGCCAGCAGCGTCCGGGACAGTTTTTACGAGCAGTACTTC.

The chain carries TRBV9 and TRBJ2-5, with D possibly called TRBD1 or TRBD2 (5 bases each). The length of the CDR3 is 17 residues. The V gene lost 0 bases and the J gene lost 7 bases, with 22 bases spanning the gap. From germline, CDR1 is SGDLS and CDR2 YYNGEE. CDR3 loop: CASSVGSGWRPSGTQYF. DNA for the CDR3: TGTGCCAGCAGCGTAGGGTCAGGGTGGCGTCCAAGCGGGACCCAGTACTTC.

This chain connects TRBV4-1 to TRBJ1-2; 11 bases are shared with TRBD1. The CDR3 runs 19 residues. Germline V gives CDR1 MGHRA, CDR2 YSYEKL. J lost 8 bases, V lost 1 base, and 18 bases had no gene match. The CDR3 is CASSQAFPPDRDRGEGYTF. The DNA for the CDR3 is TGCGCCAGCAGCCAAGCGTTCCCTCCCGACCGGGACAGGGGGGAGGGCTACACCTTC.

This chain uses TRBV13 with TRBJ2-7, with 7 bases identical to TRBD2. In germline, CDR1 is PRHDT, CDR2 FYEKMQ (reference sequence). The CDR3 runs 22 residues. After removal of 1 base from V and 0 bases from J, the junction contained 24 bases not matched to a gene. CDR3 in amino acids: CASSLDHSTKGSTSESSYEQYF. CDR3 sequence (DNA): TGTGCCAGCAGCTTAGACCATTCCACTAAAGGGTCAACTAGCGAGAGCTCCTACGAGCAGTACTTC.

A few counts support this clone. V gene TRBV9 combines with J gene TRBJ2-1; no definite D call. The CDR3 contains 11 residues. With 0 bases removed from V and 10 bases from J, the gap between germline ends came to 5 bases. Germline CDR1 reads SGDLS; CDR2 reads YYNGEE. CDR3 in amino acids: CASSVGREQFF. CDR3 coding DNA: TGTGCCAGCAGCGTAGGAAGAGAGCAGTTCTTC. Full variable domain (missing parts from reference TRBV9 and TRBJ2-1): DSGVTQTPKHLITATGQRVTLRCSPRSGDLSVYWYQQSLDQGLQFLIQYYNGEERAKGNILERFSAQQFPDLHSELNLSSLELGDSALYFCASSVGREQFFGPGTRLTVL.

This sequence joins TRBV4-1 and TRBJ2-6; 7 nucleotides agree with TRBD1. This CDR3 contains 19 residues. Germline V gene data show CDR1 as MGHRA and CDR2 as YSYEKL. With 1 base clipped from V and 0 bases from J, the junction kept 9 bases outside the gene matches. CDR3 amino acids: CASSQVWTGNFSGANVLTF. As DNA, the CDR3 is TGCGCCAGCAGCCAAGTCTGGACAGGCAACTTCTCTGGGGCCAACGTCCTGACTTTC.

V and J are TRBV7-3 and TRBJ2-3; D call uncertain. This CDR3 comprises 11 residues. The germline V and J ends were trimmed by 2 bases and 4 bases, with 1 base remaining between them. CDR1 is SGHTA, CDR2 FQGTGA, per germline. In DNA, the CDR3 is TGTGCCAGCAGCTTAGCAGATACGCAGTATTTT. Translating gives CASSLADTQYF.

The J gene is TRBJ2-5, the V gene TRBV30; unclear D gene. The CDR3 contains 15 residues. Germline V gene data show CDR1 as GTSNPN and CDR2 as SVGIG (reference sequence). The V and J ends lost 0 bases and 4 bases respectively, with 15 bases between them. This CDR3 is CAWSVGRAPRETQYF. The CDR3 nucleotides are TGTGCCTGGAGTGTAGGTCGGGCTCCCCGAGAGACCCAGTACTTC. Filled out from reference TRBV30 and TRBJ2-5, the complete variable domain reads SQTIHQWPATLVQPVGSPLSLECTVEGTSNPNLYWYRQAAGRGLQLLFYSVGIGQISSEVPQNLSASRPQDRQFILSSKKLLLSDSGFYLCAWSVGRAPRETQYFGPGTRLLVL.

This chain joins TRBV6-5 and TRBJ1-1; D perhaps matches TRBD1 (6 bases). Germline assignment: CDR1 MNHEY and CDR2 SVGAGI. The CDR3 is made up of 15 amino acids. Trimming took 5 bases from V and 6 from J, leaving 19 bases between them. In nucleotides, the CDR3 is TGTGCCAGCAGTAAGGACAGTCAATCTTTTTCTGAAGCTTTCTTT. Translation gives CASSKDSQSFSEAFF.

The chain links TRBV9 to TRBJ2-1; 7 bases line up with TRBD2. V was pared by 0 bases and J by 4 bases, with 4 bases of the junction left unmatched. The CDR3 totals 15 residues. Looked up from germline, CDR1 is SGDLS and CDR2 is YYNGEE. This chain's CDR3 is CASSVDLAEYNEQFF. The DNA for the CDR3 is TGTGCCAGCAGCGTAGATCTAGCGGAATACAATGAGCAGTTCTTC. The variable domain in full, with the rest retrieved from reference TRBV9 and TRBJ2-1, is DSGVTQTPKHLITATGQRVTLRCSPRSGDLSVYWYQQSLDQGLQFLIQYYNGEERAKGNILERFSAQQFPDLHSELNLSSLELGDSALYFCASSVDLAEYNEQFFGPGTRLTVL.

The V call is TRBV7-9, the J call TRBJ2-2, with 12 positions matching TRBD1. The CDR3 sequence is 17 residues long. With V trimmed by 3 bases and J by 6 bases, 8 bases remained unmatched. The germline CDR1 and CDR2 sequences are SEHNR and FQNEAQ (reference sequence). The CDR3 nucleotides are TGTGCCAGCAGCTTCCCAACCGGGACAGGGGGCCCCGGGGAGCTGTTTTTT. This encodes CASSFPTGTGGPGELFF.

CDR3: CASSPRGLGERAFF. Here the CDR3 DNA reads TGTGCCAGCTCACCACGGGGGCTAGGCGAGCGAGCTTTCTTT. The rearrangement joins TRBV18 to TRBJ1-1; D might be TRBD1 (6 bases). Germline CDR1 is KGHSH and CDR2 is LQKENI. The CDR3 totals 14 residues. V was clipped by 1 base and J by 10 bases, with 16 bases between them.

This clone came up a few times. The V call is TRBV4-2, the J call TRBJ2-2; D tentatively reads TRBD1 or TRBD2 (5 bases each). The CDR3 sequence is 17 residues long. Germline V gives CDR1 LGHNA, CDR2 YNFKEQ. The V and J ends lost 1 base and 3 bases respectively, with 15 bases between them. The CDR3 coding sequence is TGTGCCAGCAGCCAAGTCGCACCGGGACGGGACACCGGGGAGCTGTTTTTT. Translating gives CASSQVAPGRDTGELFF.

The chain joins TRBV28 to TRBJ2-1, with 7 bases aligning to TRBD1. The CDR3 is made up of 13 amino acids. Germline V lookup: CDR1 MDHEN, CDR2 SYDVKM. Unmatched junction bases numbered 6, after V lost 7 bases and J lost 6 bases. CDR3 sequence reads: CASTEDRTNEQFF. The DNA for the CDR3 is TGTGCCAGCACTGAGGACAGGACCAATGAGCAGTTCTTC.

This chain joins TRBV7-7 and TRBJ2-7; possibly TRBD2 for D (6 bases). Germline V gene lookup returns CDR1 SSHAT and CDR2 FNYEAQ (reference sequence). The CDR3 sequence is 13 residues long. V was shortened by 3 bases and J by 3 bases, with 9 bases between the two germline ends. CDR3 nucleotide sequence: TGTGCCAGCAGCTTGGGGGGTGGCTACGAGCAGTACTTC. As protein: CASSLGGGYEQYF. Based on the CDR3 plus reference TRBV7-7 and TRBJ2-7, the full variable domain is GAGVSQSPRYKVTKRGQDVTLRCDPISSHATLYWYQQALGQGPEFLTYFNYEAQPDKSGLPSDRFSAERPEGSISTLTIQRTEQRDSAMYRCASSLGGGYEQYFGPGTRLTVT.

This chain connects TRBV7-2 to TRBJ2-5; D is possibly TRBD1 or TRBD2 (6 bases each). This CDR3 has 16 residues. V lost 2 bases to trimming and J lost 9 bases, with 22 bases between them. CDR1 and CDR2 (germline): SGHTA, FQGNSA. The DNA of the CDR3 is TGTGCCAGCAGCTTAATTGTCGGGGCCCCGGAGGGGGCCCAGTACTTC. Translation: CASSLIVGAPEGAQYF.

V usage is TRBV2 and J usage is TRBJ2-5, with 7 bases matching TRBD1. This CDR3 comprises 14 residues. With V trimmed by 7 bases and J by 5 bases, 10 bases remained unmatched. The V gene's germline CDR1 is SNHLY and CDR2 FYNNEI. The CDR3 region has the DNA TGTGCCAGCAAAGTGGTGAGGACAGGCGAGACCCAGTACTTC. This sequence encodes CASKVVRTGETQYF.

The chain joins TRBV14 to TRBJ2-7; the D gene could be TRBD1 or TRBD2 (5 bases each). Germline CDR1 reads SGHDN; CDR2 reads FVKESK. The CDR3 has 15 amino acids. With 4 bases removed from V and 4 bases from J, the gap between germline ends came to 17 bases. The CDR3 DNA is TGTGCCAGCAGCCCCTTTGGACGGGGCCGGTACGAGCAGTACTTC. As protein: CASSPFGRGRYEQYF.

The chain joins TRBV14 to TRBJ2-5; TRBD2 aligns across 10 bases. The CDR3 extends over 15 amino acids. CDR1 SGHDN and CDR2 FVKESK come from the germline V gene. Trimming at V came to 5 bases and at J to 3 bases, leaving 6 bases not matched to a gene. The CDR3 reads CASSFYGTSEETQYF. In nucleotides, the CDR3 is TGTGCCAGCAGCTTTTACGGGACTAGCGAAGAGACCCAGTACTTC.

This clone was counted a few times. V gene TRBV6-6 combines with J gene TRBJ2-4; possibly TRBD1 for D (5 bases). CDR3 length equals 14 residues. The V gene lost 4 bases and the J gene lost 2 bases, with 9 bases spanning the gap. CDR1 MNHNY and CDR2 SVGAGI come from the germline V gene (reference sequence). The CDR3: CASSWAGTKNIQYF. The DNA for the CDR3 is TGTGCCAGCAGTTGGGCAGGGACCAAAAACATTCAGTACTTC.

This clone was seen just once. The V gene is TRBV27, the J gene TRBJ2-6; unclear D gene. Looked up from germline, CDR1 is MNHEY and CDR2 is SMNVEV (reference sequence). The CDR3 sequence is 14 residues long. Trimming shortened V by 5 bases and J by 4 bases, and 9 bases separated the two germline ends. In nucleotides, the CDR3 is TGTGCCAGCAGTCGCGAATTGGGGGCCAACGTCCTGACTTTC. Protein sequence: CASSRELGANVLTF.

This chain uses TRBV11-3 with TRBJ1-1; D call uncertain. The CDR3 runs 16 residues. Germline values: CDR1 SGHNT, CDR2 YENEEA. V was trimmed by 5 bases and J by 6 bases, leaving 22 bases between them. The CDR3 loop reads CASSQGPGRPDAEAFF. In DNA, the CDR3 is TGTGCCAGCAGCCAAGGGCCTGGACGCCCAGACGCTGAAGCTTTCTTT.